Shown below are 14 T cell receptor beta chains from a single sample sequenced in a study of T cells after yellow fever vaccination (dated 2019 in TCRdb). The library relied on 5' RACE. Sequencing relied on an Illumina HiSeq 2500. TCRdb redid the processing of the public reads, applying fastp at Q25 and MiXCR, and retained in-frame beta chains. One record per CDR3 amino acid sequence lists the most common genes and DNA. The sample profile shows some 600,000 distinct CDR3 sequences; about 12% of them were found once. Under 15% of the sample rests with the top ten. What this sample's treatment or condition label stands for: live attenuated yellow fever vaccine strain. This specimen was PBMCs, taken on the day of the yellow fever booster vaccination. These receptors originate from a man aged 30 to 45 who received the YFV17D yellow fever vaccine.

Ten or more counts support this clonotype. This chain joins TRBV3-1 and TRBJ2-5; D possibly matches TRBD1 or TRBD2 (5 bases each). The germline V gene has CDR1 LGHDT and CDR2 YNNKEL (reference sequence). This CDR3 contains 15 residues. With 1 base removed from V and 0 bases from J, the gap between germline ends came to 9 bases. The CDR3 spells CASSQGGAYQETQYF. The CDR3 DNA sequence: TGTGCCAGCAGCCAAGGAGGGGCCTACCAAGAGACCCAGTACTTC.

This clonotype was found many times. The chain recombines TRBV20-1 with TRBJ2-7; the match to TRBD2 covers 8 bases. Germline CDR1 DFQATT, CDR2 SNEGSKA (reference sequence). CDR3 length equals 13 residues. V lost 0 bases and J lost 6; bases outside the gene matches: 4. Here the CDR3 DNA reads TGCAGTGCTAGAGATATCCTAGCGGGCGAGCAGTACTTC. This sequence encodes CSARDILAGEQYF.

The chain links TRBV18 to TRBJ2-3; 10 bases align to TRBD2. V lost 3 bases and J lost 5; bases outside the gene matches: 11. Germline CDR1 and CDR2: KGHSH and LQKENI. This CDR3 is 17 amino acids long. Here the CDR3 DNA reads TGTGCCAGCTCACCCACCCGGGCTAGCGGGAGCCGAGATACGCAGTATTTT. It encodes CASSPTRASGSRDTQYF.

In DNA form, the CDR3 reads TGCGCCAGCAGCTTGGCCTCAGGGTTGGACACCGGGGAGCTGTTTTTT. This encodes CASSLASGLDTGELFF. The chain couples TRBV5-1 to TRBJ2-2; the D gene is possibly TRBD1 (5 bases). Trimming shortened V by 0 bases and J by 3 bases, and 12 bases separated the two germline ends. CDR3 length: 16 amino acids. Germline V gene data show CDR1 as SGHRS and CDR2 as YFSETQ.

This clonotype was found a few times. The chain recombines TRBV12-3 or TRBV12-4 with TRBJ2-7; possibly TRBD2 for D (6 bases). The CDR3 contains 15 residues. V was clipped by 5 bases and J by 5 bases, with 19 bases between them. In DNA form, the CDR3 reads TGTGCCAGCAGTCCCGGGCCCGGAGGGCAGAACGAGCAGTACTTC. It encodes CASSPGPGGQNEQYF.

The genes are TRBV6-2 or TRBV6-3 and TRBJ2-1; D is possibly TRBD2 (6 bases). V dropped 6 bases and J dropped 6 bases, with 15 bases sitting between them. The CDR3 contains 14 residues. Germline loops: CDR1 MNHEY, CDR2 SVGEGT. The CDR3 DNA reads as TGTGCCAGCAGAACAATAGGGACTTCCAATGAGCAGTTCTTC. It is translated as CASRTIGTSNEQFF.

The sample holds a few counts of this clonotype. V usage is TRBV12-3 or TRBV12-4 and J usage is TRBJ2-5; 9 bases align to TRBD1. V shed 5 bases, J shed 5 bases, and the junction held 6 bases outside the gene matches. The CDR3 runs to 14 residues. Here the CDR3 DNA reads TGTGCCAGCAGTCCCCGGGACAGGGAGGAGACCCAGTACTTC. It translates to CASSPRDREETQYF.

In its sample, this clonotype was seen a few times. CDR3 bases: TGTGCCAGCAGCGAGGACAAAAACATTCAGTACTTC. Residues: CASSEDKNIQYF. The chain carries TRBV11-2 and TRBJ2-4, with D hard to call. V shed 5 bases and J shed 3 bases, with 5 bases lying between them. The CDR3 consists of 12 residues. Germline CDR1 and CDR2: SGHAT and FQNNGV.

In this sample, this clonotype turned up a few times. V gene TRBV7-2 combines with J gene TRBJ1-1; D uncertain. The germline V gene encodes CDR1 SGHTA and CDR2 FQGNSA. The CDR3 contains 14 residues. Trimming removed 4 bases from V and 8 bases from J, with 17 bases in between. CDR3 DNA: TGTGCCAGCAGCTCCCAGAGAGGGCCTACCGAAGCTTTCTTT. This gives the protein CASSSQRGPTEAFF.

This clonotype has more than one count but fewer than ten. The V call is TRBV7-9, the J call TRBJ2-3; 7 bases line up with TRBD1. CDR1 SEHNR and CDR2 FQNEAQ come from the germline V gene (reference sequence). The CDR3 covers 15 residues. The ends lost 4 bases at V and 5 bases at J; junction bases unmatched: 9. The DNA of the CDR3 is TGTGCCAGCAGCTCCCGGACAGGAGCGATAGATACGCAGTATTTT. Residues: CASSSRTGAIDTQYF. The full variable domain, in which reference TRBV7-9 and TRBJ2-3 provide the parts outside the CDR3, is DTGVSQNPRHKITKRGQNVTFRCDPISEHNRLYWYRQTLGQGPEFLTYFQNEAQLEKSRLLSDRFSAERPKGSFSTLEIQRTEQGDSAMYLCASSSRTGAIDTQYFGPGTRLTVL.

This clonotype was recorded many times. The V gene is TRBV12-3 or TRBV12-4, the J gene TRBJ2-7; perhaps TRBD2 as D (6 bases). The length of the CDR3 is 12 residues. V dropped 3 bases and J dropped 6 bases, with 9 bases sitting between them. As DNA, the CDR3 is TGTGCCAGCAGTTTGGCGGGGCGCGAGCAGTACTTC. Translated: CASSLAGREQYF.

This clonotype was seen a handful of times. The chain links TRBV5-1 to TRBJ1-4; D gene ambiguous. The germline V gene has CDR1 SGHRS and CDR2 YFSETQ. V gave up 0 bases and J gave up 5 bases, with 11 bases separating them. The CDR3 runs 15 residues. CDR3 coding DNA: TGCGCCAGCAGCTTGGCCGGGCAGCCCAATGAAAAACTGTTTTTT. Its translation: CASSLAGQPNEKLFF.

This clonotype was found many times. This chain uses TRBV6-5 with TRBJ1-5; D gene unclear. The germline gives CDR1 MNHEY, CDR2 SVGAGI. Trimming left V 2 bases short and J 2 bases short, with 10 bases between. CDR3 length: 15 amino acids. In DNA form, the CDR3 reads TGTGCCAGCAGTTACCGTGTGGTTGGCAATCAGCCCCAGCATTTT. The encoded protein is CASSYRVVGNQPQHF.

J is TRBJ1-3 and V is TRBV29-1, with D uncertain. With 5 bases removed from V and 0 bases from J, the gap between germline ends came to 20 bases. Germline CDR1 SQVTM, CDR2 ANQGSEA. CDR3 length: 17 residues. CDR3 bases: TGCAGCGTTTATTTAAGTCCTACCTCGAGCTCTGGAAACACCATATATTTT. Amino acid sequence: CSVYLSPTSSSGNTIYF.